The 32 T cell receptor beta chains below were found in one sample sequenced in a study of memory CD4+ T cells and cytomegalovirus serostatus. Method: immunoSEQ multiplex PCR; TCRdb's copy keeps in-frame clones and lacks some. The table lists approximately 88,000 clones, 80% of them singletons, with approximately 4% in the top ten. Single viable CD3+CD4+CD8-CD45RO+ cells were sorted as the memory CD4+ T cells. Sequenced material: memory CD4+ T cells from blood. Receptor source: an adult in good health and CMV-seropositive.

The chain combines TRBV20-1 with TRBJ1-1; D unresolved. Germline CDR1 reads DFQATT; CDR2 reads SNEGSKA (reference sequence). The CDR3 contains 11 residues. Trimming removed 0 bases at V and 5 bases at J, with 4 bases between. For the CDR3, the DNA is TGCAGTGCTAGAGACTATACTGAAGCTTTCTTT. Its translation: CSARDYTEAFF.

The chain combines TRBV7-9 with TRBJ2-5; 10 nucleotides line up with TRBD2. The germline V gene encodes CDR1 SEHNR and CDR2 FQNEAQ (reference sequence). The CDR3 is made up of 15 amino acids. The V gene end was trimmed by 3 bases and the J gene end by 5 bases; junction bases not matched to a gene: 6. CDR3 in DNA: TGTGCCAGCAGCTTCGCAGCGGGAGGGCCGGAGACCCAGTACTTC. The encoded protein is CASSFAAGGPETQYF.

The genes are TRBV27 and TRBJ2-7, with a tentative D call TRBD1 (5 bases). The germline CDR1 and CDR2 sequences are MNHEY and SMNVEV (reference sequence). Trimming removed 6 bases from V and 6 bases from J, with 12 bases in between. This CDR3 is 12 amino acids long. The CDR3 DNA reads TGTGCCAGCAGGGAGAATAGGGGCGAGCAGTACTTC. As protein: CASRENRGEQYF.

This clone was counted once. This sequence joins TRBV5-1 and TRBJ1-3; D gene uncertain. CDR3 length: 15 amino acids. V gave up 0 bases and J gave up 3 bases, with 10 bases separating them. Germline V gene data show CDR1 as SGHRS and CDR2 as YFSETQ. This chain's CDR3 is CASSLAVADGNTIYF. For the CDR3, the DNA is TGCGCCAGCAGCTTGGCCGTGGCGGATGGAAACACCATATATTTT.

The chain has TRBV6-1 and TRBJ2-3, with no clear D. CDR3 length: 14 residues. Trimming removed 6 bases at V and 0 bases at J, with 10 bases between. Germline CDR1 reads MNHNS; CDR2 reads SASEGT. The CDR3 here is CASRRISSTDTQYF. CDR3 nucleotide sequence: TGTGCCAGCAGGAGGATCTCTAGCACAGATACGCAGTATTTT.

The rearrangement uses TRBV15 and TRBJ1-2, with D possibly being TRBD1 (6 bases). The CDR3 has 14 residues. Germline assignment: CDR1 LNHNV and CDR2 YYDKDF (reference sequence). The V gene lost 4 bases and the J gene lost 7 bases, with 16 bases spanning the gap. CDR3 DNA: TGTGCCACCAGCATAACAGGGATTGAATCTGGCTACACCTTC. Its protein is CATSITGIESGYTF. The full variable domain, its missing parts supplied by reference TRBV15 and TRBJ1-2, is DAMVIQNPRYQVTQFGKPVTLSCSQTLNHNVMYWYQQKSSQAPKLLFHYYDKDFNNEADTPDNFQSRRPNTSFCFLDIRSPGLGDTAMYLCATSITGIESGYTFGSGTRLTVV.

The genes are TRBV5-1 and TRBJ1-1; D is possibly TRBD1 (5 bases). Trimming left V 3 bases short and J 2 bases short, with 11 bases between. Germline V gene data show CDR1 as SGHRS and CDR2 as YFSETQ. This CDR3 has 14 residues. This CDR3 reads CASSSGTTNTEAFF. The CDR3 DNA reads as TGCGCCAGCAGCTCCGGGACCACAAACACTGAAGCTTTCTTT.

The J gene is TRBJ2-7, the V gene TRBV10-1, with 10 bases matching TRBD2. The CDR3 loop spans 19 amino acids. With 2 bases clipped from V and 6 bases from J, the junction kept 19 bases outside the gene matches. Germline lookup yields CDR1 WNHNN and CDR2 SYGVQD (reference sequence). CDR3: CASSEHLSGRCLAAVEQYF. CDR3 coding DNA: TGCGCCAGCAGTGAGCACCTTAGCGGGAGGTGCCTGGCGGCGGTCGAGCAGTACTTC.

The rearrangement uses TRBV27 and TRBJ1-5; possible D gene TRBD1, 6 bases. The CDR3 extends over 15 amino acids. Germline assignment: CDR1 MNHEY and CDR2 SMNVEV (reference sequence). Between the trimmed V and J ends, which lost 6 bases and 1 base, there was a span of 13 bases. CDR3 in amino acids: CASRQQGWSNQPQHF. The CDR3 DNA reads TGTGCCAGCAGACAACAGGGTTGGAGCAATCAGCCCCAGCATTTT.

This rearrangement joins TRBV7-3 to TRBJ2-1, with TRBD2 identical over 9 bases. V shed 6 bases, J shed 4 bases, and the junction held 7 bases outside the gene matches. CDR3 length: 15 residues. Germline V lookup: CDR1 SGHTA, CDR2 FQGTGA. The CDR3 DNA reads as TGTGCCAGCAGTTTCGGGCTAGCGGGGTACAATGAGCAGTTCTTC. It yields the protein CASSFGLAGYNEQFF.

In its sample, this clone was seen once. The chain uses TRBV14 and TRBJ1-1; 7 positions match TRBD1. The junction had 11 bases not matched to a gene; V was cut back by 9 bases and J by 1 base. This CDR3 spans 15 amino acids. Per the germline V gene, CDR1 is SGHDN and CDR2 is FVKESK. CDR3 sequence reads: CASGPPGTANTEAFF. The CDR3 DNA is TGTGCCAGTGGCCCCCCCGGGACAGCGAACACTGAAGCTTTCTTT.

V gene TRBV5-1 combines with J gene TRBJ2-2, with D hard to call. The CDR3 has 13 residues. Germline V CDR1 and CDR2: SGHRS, YFSETQ. Trimming took off 4 bases at V and 6 bases at J, with 10 bases between the two ends. The DNA of the CDR3 is TGCGCCAGCAGCGTCAGCTTTCCCGGGGAGCTGTTTTTT. As protein: CASSVSFPGELFF.

This clone was observed a single time. The rearrangement joins TRBV6-5 to TRBJ2-7; tentative D call: TRBD1 (6 bases). The germline gives CDR1 MNHEY, CDR2 SVGAGI. V lost 0 bases to trimming and J lost 2 bases, with 11 bases between them. The CDR3 covers 15 residues. CDR3 nucleotides: TGTGCCAGCAGTTACTCGAGGGCAGGGGCCTACGAGCAGTACTTC. Residues: CASSYSRAGAYEQYF.

The chain joins TRBV6-5 to TRBJ1-4; 7 nucleotides match TRBD1. Germline V gene sequence: CDR1 MNHEY, CDR2 SVGAGI. The CDR3 has 14 amino acids. V lost 5 bases to trimming and J lost 3 bases; unmatched junction nucleotides: 3. The CDR3 nucleotides read TGTGCCAGCAGTGAAGGGGGCTCTAATGAAAAACTGTTTTTT. The encoded protein is CASSEGGSNEKLFF.

The V call is TRBV14, the J call TRBJ2-1; 7 nucleotides match TRBD2. V shed 4 bases and J 5 bases; nucleotides not matched to a gene: 8. The germline CDR1 and CDR2 sequences are SGHDN and FVKESK. The CDR3 totals 15 residues. The CDR3, as DNA: TGTGCCAGCAGCCCAGGCGGGAGTGTCCACAATGAGCAGTTCTTC. It specifies CASSPGGSVHNEQFF.

The genes are TRBV6-5 and TRBJ1-5; D remains unclear. Trimming left V 6 bases short and J 0 bases short, with 9 bases between. Germline loops: CDR1 MNHEY, CDR2 SVGAGI. This CDR3 has 14 residues. The CDR3 protein is CASRPSGSNQPQHF. In DNA, the CDR3 is TGTGCCAGCAGGCCCTCGGGTAGCAATCAGCCCCAGCATTTT.

This chain joins TRBV11-1 and TRBJ2-1; 8 bases fit TRBD1. The CDR3 has 17 residues. Germline CDR1 reads SGHAT; CDR2 reads FQDESV (reference sequence). J lost 3 bases, V lost 0 bases, and 7 bases had no gene match. Here the CDR3 reads CASSLARTGKNYNEQFF. DNA for the CDR3: TGTGCCAGCAGCTTAGCTCGGACAGGGAAGAACTACAATGAGCAGTTCTTC.

The chain recombines TRBV18 with TRBJ1-5; 8 bases fit TRBD1. J lost 3 bases, V lost 1 base, and 8 bases had no gene match. Per germline, CDR1 KGHSH and CDR2 LQKENI. The CDR3 is 17 residues long. This CDR3 reads CASSPRSDRAANQPQHF. CDR3 DNA: TGTGCCAGCTCACCACGTTCGGACAGGGCGGCCAATCAGCCCCAGCATTTT. Filled out from reference TRBV18 and TRBJ1-5, the complete variable domain reads NAGVMQNPRHLVRRRGQEARLRCSPMKGHSHVYWYRQLPEEGLKFMVYLQKENIIDESGMPKERFSAEFPKEGPSILRIQQVVRGDSAAYFCASSPRSDRAANQPQHFGDGTRLSIL.

This chain uses TRBV2 with TRBJ2-7; possibly TRBD1 for D (6 bases). CDR3 length: 13 amino acids. Trimming removed 0 bases at V and 6 bases at J, with 9 bases between. From germline, CDR1 is SNHLY and CDR2 FYNNEI. The CDR3 sequence is CASSEAAGAEQYF. CDR3 in DNA: TGTGCCAGCAGTGAAGCGGCAGGGGCCGAGCAGTACTTC.

The gene calls are TRBV19 and TRBJ2-2, with D perhaps TRBD1 (5 bases). This CDR3 is built from 13 residues. Trimming cost V 7 bases and J 3 bases, with 9 bases left between them. Germline CDR1 is LNHDA and CDR2 is SQIVND (reference sequence). The CDR3 reads CASTSGYTGELFF. CDR3 nucleotide sequence: TGTGCCAGTACCTCAGGGTACACCGGGGAGCTGTTTTTT.

Points on this clone: Other DNA sequences from this sample encode an identical CDR3 as well. The rearrangement uses TRBV5-1 and TRBJ2-5, with TRBD2 matching over 7 bases. The trim removed 0 bases at V and 1 base at J, leaving 0 bases unmatched. Germline lookup yields CDR1 SGHRS and CDR2 YFSETQ. The CDR3 runs 14 residues. CDR3 loop: CASSLAGGQETQYF. CDR3 DNA: TGCGCCAGCAGCTTGGCGGGGGGCCAAGAGACCCAGTACTTC. The full variable domain, in which reference TRBV5-1 and TRBJ2-5 provide the parts outside the CDR3, is KAGVTQTPRYLIKTRGQQVTLSCSPISGHRSVSWYQQTPGQGLQFLFEYFSETQRNKGNFPGRFSGRQFSNSRSEMNVSTLELGDSALYLCASSLAGGQETQYFGPGTRLLVL.

The gene calls are TRBV6-6 and TRBJ1-2; the D is unclear. CDR3 length: 11 residues. Trimming left V 6 bases short and J 0 bases short, with 2 bases between. From germline, CDR1 is MNHNY and CDR2 SVGAGI (reference sequence). The CDR3 protein is CASRSNYGYTF. In DNA, the CDR3 is TGTGCCAGCAGGTCTAACTATGGCTACACCTTC.

The rearrangement uses TRBV4-2 and TRBJ2-4; TRBD2 matches 9 bases. The CDR3 contains 15 residues. CDR1 and CDR2 from the germline V gene are LGHNA and YNFKEQ. The ends lost 4 bases at V and 5 bases at J; junction bases unmatched: 6. As DNA, the CDR3 is TGTGCCAGCAGCCCTGGCGGGAGGGAGCAAAACATTCAGTACTTC. This gives the protein CASSPGGREQNIQYF.

The rearrangement joins TRBV7-9 to TRBJ1-2, with D possibly matching TRBD1 (6 bases). The CDR3 sequence is 15 residues long. Germline V lookup: CDR1 SEHNR, CDR2 FQNEAQ (reference sequence). With 3 bases removed from V and 7 bases from J, the gap between germline ends came to 18 bases. The CDR3 is CASSLVETWTAGYTF. CDR3 coding DNA: TGTGCCAGCAGCTTGGTTGAAACTTGGACAGCTGGCTACACCTTC.

The chain is built from TRBV7-2 and TRBJ1-1; 7 positions agree with TRBD1. V dropped 5 bases and J dropped 2; count of bases not matched to a gene: 5. Germline CDR1 reads SGHTA; CDR2 reads FQGNSA. This CDR3 spans 14 amino acids. The DNA for the CDR3 is TGTGCCAGCAGCCGGGGACAGAGTAACACTGAAGCTTTCTTT. It is translated as CASSRGQSNTEAFF.

This clone turned up a few times. The chain employs TRBV5-1 and TRBJ2-3, with D hard to call. Germline-derived CDR1 and CDR2 are SGHRS and YFSETQ. The CDR3 is 15 residues long. V lost 0 bases to trimming and J lost 0 bases, with 8 bases between them. The CDR3 DNA follows: TGCGCCAGCAGCTTGGGAGCATCTAGCACAGATACGCAGTATTTT. Amino acid sequence: CASSLGASSTDTQYF.

V is TRBV30 and J is TRBJ2-2, with 11 bases fitting TRBD1. V was pared by 2 bases and J by 5 bases, with 4 bases of the junction left unmatched. Germline V gene lookup returns CDR1 GTSNPN and CDR2 SVGIG (reference sequence). The CDR3 loop spans 15 amino acids. CDR3 DNA sequence: TGTGCCTGGAGTTCCGGGACAGGGGGGACCGGGGAGCTGTTTTTT. Its translation: CAWSSGTGGTGELFF.

V and J are TRBV13 and TRBJ1-3; D is unclear. From germline, CDR1 is PRHDT and CDR2 FYEKMQ (reference sequence). V lost 4 bases to trimming and J lost 4 bases, with 14 bases between them. The CDR3 runs 15 residues. Here the CDR3 reads CASSSGPLGGNTIYF. The CDR3 DNA reads TGTGCCAGCAGCTCCGGACCCCTGGGGGGAAACACCATATATTTT.

The chain joins TRBV10-3 to TRBJ2-1; D is perhaps TRBD2 (6 bases). Looked up from germline, CDR1 is ENHRY and CDR2 is SYGVKD. The CDR3 runs 14 residues. V was clipped by 7 bases and J by 6 bases, with 16 bases between them. Here the CDR3 DNA reads TGTGCCATCACCTCCGGGAACGGGGGCAATGAGCAGTTCTTC. Its translation: CAITSGNGGNEQFF.

This clone was detected only once. The chain recombines TRBV4-3 with TRBJ2-1; no firm D call. The CDR3 contains 13 residues. Between the trimmed V and J ends, which lost 4 bases and 5 bases, there was a span of 9 bases. Germline V gene lookup returns CDR1 LGHNA and CDR2 YSLEER. The CDR3 spells CASSPTRNNEQFF. The CDR3 region has the DNA TGCGCCAGCAGCCCAACCCGCAACAATGAGCAGTTCTTC.

V is TRBV28 and J is TRBJ1-2; TRBD1 matches 9 bases. With 5 bases clipped from V and 4 bases from J, the junction kept 8 bases outside the gene matches. Germline V CDR1 and CDR2: MDHEN, SYDVKM. CDR3 length: 15 amino acids. In DNA, the CDR3 is TGTGCCAGCAGTGCAATAAGACAGGGGGTCTATGGCTACACCTTC. Translation: CASSAIRQGVYGYTF.

The chain carries TRBV7-3 and TRBJ2-1; the match to TRBD2 covers 8 bases. The CDR3 extends over 13 amino acids. Trimming cost V 5 bases and J 8 bases; bases outside gene matches: 5. Looked up from germline, CDR1 is SGHTA and CDR2 is FQGTGA. The CDR3 DNA reads as TGTGCCAGCAGCCTCCAAGCGGGAGATGAGCAGTTCTTC. It translates to CASSLQAGDEQFF.